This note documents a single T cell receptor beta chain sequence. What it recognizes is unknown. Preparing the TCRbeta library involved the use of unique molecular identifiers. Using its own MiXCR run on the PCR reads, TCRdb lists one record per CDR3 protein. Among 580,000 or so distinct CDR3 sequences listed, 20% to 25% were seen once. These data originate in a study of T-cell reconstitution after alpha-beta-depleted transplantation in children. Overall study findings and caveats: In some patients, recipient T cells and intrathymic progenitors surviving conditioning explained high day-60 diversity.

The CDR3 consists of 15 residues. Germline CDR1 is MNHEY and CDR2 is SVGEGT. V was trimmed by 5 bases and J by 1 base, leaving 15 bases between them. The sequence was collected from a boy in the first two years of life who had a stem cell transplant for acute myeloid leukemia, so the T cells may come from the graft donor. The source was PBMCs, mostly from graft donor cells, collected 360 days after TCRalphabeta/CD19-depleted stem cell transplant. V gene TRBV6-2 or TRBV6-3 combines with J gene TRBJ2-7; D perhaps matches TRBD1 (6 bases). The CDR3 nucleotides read TGTGCCAGCAGTCATATTCGGACAGTTTCCTACGAGCAGTACTTC. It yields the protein CASSHIRTVSYEQYF.